The clone carrying this T cell receptor beta chain turned up a few times. Its antigen is unknown. The authors prepared the TCRbeta library with unique molecular identifiers. TCRdb re-called the PCR reads with MiXCR, one entry per CDR3 protein. The sample comprises hundreds of thousands of distinct CDR3 sequences, approximately 15% of which are singletons, and roughly 5% rests with the top ten. These data belong to a study of T-cell reconstitution after alpha-beta-depleted transplantation in children. Points from the study as a whole: The origin of high day-60 TCRbeta diversity in some patients lay in surviving recipient T cells and thymic progenitors. Once a year had passed after transplant, T-cell counts and diversity came mostly from newly produced T cells. Expanded clones from the graft, numbering several hundred, reportedly supplied alpha-beta T cells about two months after transplant.

The germline V gene encodes CDR1 MGHDK and CDR2 SYGVNS. The CDR3 length is 21 residues. V was cut by 1 base and J by 3 bases, with 30 bases left in between. The TCR was taken from a male patient between 10 and 17 years old who had a stem cell transplant for acute lymphoblastic leukemia, so the T cells may come from the graft donor. The chain links TRBV25-1 to TRBJ1-1; D call uncertain. The sequences come from PBMCs, mostly from graft donor cells, collected 360 days after TCRalphabeta/CD19-depleted stem cell transplant. The CDR3 nucleotides are TGTGCCAGCAGTGAATGGGTGTATGATCCCCCCCCCGAACTTGCGGACACTGAAGCTTTCTTT. Protein product: CASSEWVYDPPPELADTEAFF.